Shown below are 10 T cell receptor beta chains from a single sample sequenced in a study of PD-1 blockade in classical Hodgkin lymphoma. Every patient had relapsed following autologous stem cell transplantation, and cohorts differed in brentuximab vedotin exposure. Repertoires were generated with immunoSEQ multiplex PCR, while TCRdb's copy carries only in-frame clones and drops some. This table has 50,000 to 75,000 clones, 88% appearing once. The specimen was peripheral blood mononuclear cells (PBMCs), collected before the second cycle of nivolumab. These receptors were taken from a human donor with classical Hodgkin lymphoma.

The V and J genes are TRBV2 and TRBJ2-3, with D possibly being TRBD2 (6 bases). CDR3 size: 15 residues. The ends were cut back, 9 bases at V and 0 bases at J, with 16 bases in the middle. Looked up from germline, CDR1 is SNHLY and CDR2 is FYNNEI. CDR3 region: CARFDHGGSTDTQYF. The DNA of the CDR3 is TGTGCCAGGTTTGATCACGGGGGTAGCACAGATACGCAGTATTTT.

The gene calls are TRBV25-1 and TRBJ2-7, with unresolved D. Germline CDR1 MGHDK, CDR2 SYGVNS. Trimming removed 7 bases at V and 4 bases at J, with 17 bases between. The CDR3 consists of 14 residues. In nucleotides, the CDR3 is TGTGCCAGCACCCCTCAGGATCCCGAATACGAGCAGTACTTC. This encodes CASTPQDPEYEQYF.

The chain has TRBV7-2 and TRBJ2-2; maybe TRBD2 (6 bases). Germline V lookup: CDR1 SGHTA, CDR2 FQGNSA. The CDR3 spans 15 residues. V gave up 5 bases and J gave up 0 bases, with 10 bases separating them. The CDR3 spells CASSRDSANTGELFF. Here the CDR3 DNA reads TGTGCCAGCAGCCGGGACTCCGCGAACACCGGGGAGCTGTTTTTT.

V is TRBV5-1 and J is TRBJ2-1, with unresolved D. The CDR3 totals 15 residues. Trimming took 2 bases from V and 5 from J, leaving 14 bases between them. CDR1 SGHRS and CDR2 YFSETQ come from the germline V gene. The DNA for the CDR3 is TGCGCCAGCAGCTTCCTGGTCCCTCCGAACAATGAGCAGTTCTTC. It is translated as CASSFLVPPNNEQFF.

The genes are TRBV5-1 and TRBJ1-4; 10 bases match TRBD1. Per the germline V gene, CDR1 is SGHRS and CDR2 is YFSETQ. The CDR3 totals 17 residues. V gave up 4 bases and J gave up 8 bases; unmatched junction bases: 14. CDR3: CASSPNPPGQGYEKLFF. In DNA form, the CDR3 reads TGCGCCAGCAGCCCGAACCCCCCGGGACAGGGGTACGAAAAACTGTTTTTT.

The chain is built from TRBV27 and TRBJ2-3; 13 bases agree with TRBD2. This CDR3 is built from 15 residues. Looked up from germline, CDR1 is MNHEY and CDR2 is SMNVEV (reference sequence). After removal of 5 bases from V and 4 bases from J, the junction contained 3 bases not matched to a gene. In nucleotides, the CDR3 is TGTGCCAGCAGTCCAACTAGCGGGGGGGCAGATACGCAGTATTTT. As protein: CASSPTSGGADTQYF.

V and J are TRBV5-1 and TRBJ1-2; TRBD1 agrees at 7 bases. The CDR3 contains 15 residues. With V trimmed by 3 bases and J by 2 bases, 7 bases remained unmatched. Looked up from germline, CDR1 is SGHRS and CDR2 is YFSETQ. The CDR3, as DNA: TGCGCCAGCAGCTGGACGGGACAGCCGAACTATGGCTACACCTTC. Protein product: CASSWTGQPNYGYTF.

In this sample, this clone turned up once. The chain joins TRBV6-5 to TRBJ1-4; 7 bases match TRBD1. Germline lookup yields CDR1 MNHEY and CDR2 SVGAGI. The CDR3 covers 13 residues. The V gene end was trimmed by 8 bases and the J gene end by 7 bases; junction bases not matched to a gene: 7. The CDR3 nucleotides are TGTGCCAGCCGAGACAGGGTCGGTGAAAAACTGTTTTTT. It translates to CASRDRVGEKLFF.

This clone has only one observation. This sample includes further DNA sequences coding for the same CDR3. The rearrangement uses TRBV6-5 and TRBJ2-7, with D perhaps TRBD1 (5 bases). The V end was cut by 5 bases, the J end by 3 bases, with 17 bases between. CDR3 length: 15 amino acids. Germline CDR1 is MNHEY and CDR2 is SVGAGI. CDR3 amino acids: CASSLTGTEYYEQYF. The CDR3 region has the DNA TGTGCCAGCAGTCTAACAGGCACTGAGTACTACGAGCAGTACTTC.

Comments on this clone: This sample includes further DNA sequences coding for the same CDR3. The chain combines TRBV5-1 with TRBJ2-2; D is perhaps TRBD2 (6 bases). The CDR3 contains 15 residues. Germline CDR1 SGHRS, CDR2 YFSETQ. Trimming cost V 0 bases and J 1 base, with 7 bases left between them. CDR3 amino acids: CASSLVGLNTGELFF. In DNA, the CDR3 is TGCGCCAGCAGCTTGGTGGGACTGAACACCGGGGAGCTGTTTTTT.